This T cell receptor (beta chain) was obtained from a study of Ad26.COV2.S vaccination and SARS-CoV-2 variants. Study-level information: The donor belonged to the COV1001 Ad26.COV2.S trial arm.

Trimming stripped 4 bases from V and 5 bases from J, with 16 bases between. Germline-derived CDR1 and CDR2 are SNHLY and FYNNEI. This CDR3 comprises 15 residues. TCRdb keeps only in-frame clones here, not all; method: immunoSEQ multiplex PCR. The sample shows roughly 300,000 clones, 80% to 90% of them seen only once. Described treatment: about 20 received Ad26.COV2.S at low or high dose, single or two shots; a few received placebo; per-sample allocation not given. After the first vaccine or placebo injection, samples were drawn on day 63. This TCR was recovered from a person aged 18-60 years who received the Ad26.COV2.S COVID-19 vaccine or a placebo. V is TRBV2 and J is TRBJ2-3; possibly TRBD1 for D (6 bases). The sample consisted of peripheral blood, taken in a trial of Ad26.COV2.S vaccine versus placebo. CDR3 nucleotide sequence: TGTGCCAGCAGTGTTTCTACAGGGTTTATAGATACGCAGTATTTT. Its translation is CASSVSTGFIDTQYF.